This TCR beta chain came from a study of T cell responses to AZD1222 COVID-19 vaccine. With respect to this clone: The antigen remains undetermined.

Study-level points and caveats: Spike was spanned by vaccine-associated CD4 TCRs, with dominance at 160-218 and 743-854.

Second-dose schedules of about 4 or about 12 weeks were combined. Some clones are missing from TCRdb's copy, which holds only in-frame ones; the method was immunoSEQ multiplex PCR. Of 100,000 to 150,000 clones listed, under 95% are singletons. The V gene lost 2 bases and the J gene lost 3 bases, with 11 bases spanning the gap. Germline CDR1 is WSHSY and CDR2 is SAAADI. The CDR3 is made up of 14 amino acids. The source was peripheral blood, collected 28 days after the second AZD1222 dose. The receptor was derived from an adult who received the AZD1222 COVID-19 vaccine. The chain joins TRBV10-2 to TRBJ2-7; D possibly uses TRBD1 or TRBD2 (5 bases each). The CDR3 nucleotides are TGCGCCAGCAGTGAGCCCGGGACCAACTACGAGCAGTACTTC. This encodes CASSEPGTNYEQYF.